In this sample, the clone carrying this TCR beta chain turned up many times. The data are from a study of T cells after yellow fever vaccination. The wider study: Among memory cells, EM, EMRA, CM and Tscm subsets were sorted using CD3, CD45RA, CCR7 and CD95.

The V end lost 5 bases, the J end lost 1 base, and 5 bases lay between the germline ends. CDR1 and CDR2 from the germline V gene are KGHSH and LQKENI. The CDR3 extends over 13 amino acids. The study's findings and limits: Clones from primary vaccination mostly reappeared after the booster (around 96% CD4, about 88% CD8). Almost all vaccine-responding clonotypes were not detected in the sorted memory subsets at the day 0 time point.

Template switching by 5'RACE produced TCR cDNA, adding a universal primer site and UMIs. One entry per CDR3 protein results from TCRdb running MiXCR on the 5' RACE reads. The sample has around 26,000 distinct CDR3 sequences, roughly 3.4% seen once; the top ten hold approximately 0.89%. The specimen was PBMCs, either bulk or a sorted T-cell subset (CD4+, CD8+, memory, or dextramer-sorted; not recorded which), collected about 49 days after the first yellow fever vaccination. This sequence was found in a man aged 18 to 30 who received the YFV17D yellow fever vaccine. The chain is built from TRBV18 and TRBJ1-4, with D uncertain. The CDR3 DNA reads TGTGCCAGCTCAATGGGAACTAATGAAAAACTGTTTTTT. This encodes CASSMGTNEKLFF. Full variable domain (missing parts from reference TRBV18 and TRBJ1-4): NAGVMQNPRHLVRRRGQEARLRCSPMKGHSHVYWYRQLPEEGLKFMVYLQKENIIDESGMPKERFSAEFPKEGPSILRIQQVVRGDSAAYFCASSMGTNEKLFFGSGTQLSVL.